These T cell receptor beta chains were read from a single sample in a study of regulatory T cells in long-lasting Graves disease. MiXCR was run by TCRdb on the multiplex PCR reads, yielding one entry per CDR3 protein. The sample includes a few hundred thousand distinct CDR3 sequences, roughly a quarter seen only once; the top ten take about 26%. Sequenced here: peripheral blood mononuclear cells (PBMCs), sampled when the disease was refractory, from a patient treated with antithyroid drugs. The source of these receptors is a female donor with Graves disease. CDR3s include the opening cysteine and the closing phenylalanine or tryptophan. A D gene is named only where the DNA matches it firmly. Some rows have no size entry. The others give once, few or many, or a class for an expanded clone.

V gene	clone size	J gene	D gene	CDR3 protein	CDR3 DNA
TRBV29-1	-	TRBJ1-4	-	CSVDTGRNEKLFF	TGCAGCGTTGATACAGGCCGTAATGAAAAACTGTTTTTT
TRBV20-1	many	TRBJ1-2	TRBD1	CSATWDSALGYTF	TGCAGTGCTACCTGGGACAGCGCCCTTGGCTACACCTTC
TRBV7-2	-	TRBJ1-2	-	CASSPQVLGVKYGYTF	TGTGCCAGCAGCCCCCAAGTGTTGGGGGTAAAATATGGCTACACCTTC
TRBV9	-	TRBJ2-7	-	CASSVGGTSVLEQYF	TGTGCCAGCAGCGTAGGAGGGACGTCGGTTCTGGAGCAGTACTTC
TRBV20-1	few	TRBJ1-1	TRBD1	CSARPSEGTGAFF	TGCAGTGCTAGACCCTCAGAGGGGACAGGGGCTTTCTTT
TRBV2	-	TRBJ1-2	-	CASSLTVEGRLGGYTF	TGTGCCAGCTCACTGACTGTGGAGGGAAGATTGGGCGGCTACACCTTC
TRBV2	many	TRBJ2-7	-	CASSERPPYEQYF	TGTGCCAGCAGTGAGAGGCCACCCTACGAGCAGTACTTC
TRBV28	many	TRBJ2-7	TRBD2	CATQGLAGASYEQYF	TGTGCCACTCAAGGACTAGCGGGAGCATCCTACGAGCAGTACTTC
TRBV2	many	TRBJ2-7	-	CASRQGYEQYF	TGTGCCAGCAGACAGGGCTACGAGCAGTACTTC
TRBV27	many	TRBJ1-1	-	CASRRDRQSLDTEAFF	TGTGCCAGCAGGCGTGACCGACAGTCTTTGGACACTGAAGCTTTCTTT
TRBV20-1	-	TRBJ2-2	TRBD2	CSARRRGGPLRSGTGELFF	TGCAGTGCTAGAAGGCGGGGGGGGCCCCTGAGATCCGGGACCGGGGAGCTGTTTTTT
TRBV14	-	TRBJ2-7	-	CASSPPGLYYEQYF	TGTGCCAGCAGCCCTCCGGGACTGTACTACGAGCAGTACTTC
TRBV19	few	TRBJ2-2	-	CASTSRPGELFF	TGTGCCAGTACCTCACGACCCGGGGAGCTGTTTTTT
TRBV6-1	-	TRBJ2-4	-	CASNKEGVNIQYF	TGTGCCAGCAACAAGGAGGGAGTCAACATTCAGTACTTC
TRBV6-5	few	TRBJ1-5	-	CASSYMRNQPQHF	TGTGCCAGCAGTTACATGCGCAATCAGCCCCAGCATTTT
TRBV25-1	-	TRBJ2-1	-	CASSESPRGEQFF	TGTGCCAGCAGTGAATCCCCCCGGGGTGAGCAGTTCTTC
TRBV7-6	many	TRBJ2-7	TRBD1	CASSLGPGGREQYF	TGTGCCAGCAGCTTAGGTCCAGGGGGAAGGGAGCAGTACTTC
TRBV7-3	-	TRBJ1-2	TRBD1	CASSPSTGSRYGYTF	TGTGCCAGCAGCCCGTCGACAGGGAGTCGGTATGGCTACACCTTC
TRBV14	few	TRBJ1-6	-	CASSQVSNSPLHF	TGTGCCAGCAGCCAAGTGTCCAATTCACCCCTCCACTTT
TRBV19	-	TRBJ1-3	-	CASTDHRVSGNTIYF	TGTGCCAGTACCGACCACAGAGTCTCTGGAAACACCATATATTTT
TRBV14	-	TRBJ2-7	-	CASSTSRYEQYF	TGTGCCAGCAGCACCTCTCGCTACGAGCAGTACTTC
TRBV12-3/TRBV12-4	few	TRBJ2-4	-	CASSLGIAKNIQYF	TGTGCCAGCAGCTTGGGAATAGCCAAAAACATTCAGTACTTC
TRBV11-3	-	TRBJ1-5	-	CASSLTLGTEPNQPQHF	TGTGCCAGCAGCTTAACCCTGGGTACGGAGCCGAATCAGCCCCAGCATTTT
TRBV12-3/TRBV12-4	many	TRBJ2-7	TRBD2	CASRTSGSPPEQYF	TGTGCCAGCAGGACTAGCGGGAGCCCACCTGAGCAGTACTTC
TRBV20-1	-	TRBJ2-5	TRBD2	CSAITGTSSETQYF	TGCAGTGCTATAACCGGGACTAGCAGCGAGACCCAGTACTTC
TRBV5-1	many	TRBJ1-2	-	CASSLDGTGYYGYTF	TGCGCCAGCAGCTTGGACGGAACAGGGTACTATGGCTACACCTTC
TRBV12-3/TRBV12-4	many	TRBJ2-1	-	CASSQGNEQFF	TGTGCCAGCAGTCAAGGGAATGAGCAGTTCTTC
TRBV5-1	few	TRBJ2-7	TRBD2	CASSLSSGRAVYEQYF	TGCGCCAGCAGCTTGTCCAGCGGGAGGGCCGTCTACGAGCAGTACTTC